The 26 T cell receptor beta chains below were found in one sample sequenced in a study of shared clonotypes between healthy human individuals. Selected positively for CCR7 and CD45RO-negative, naive CD8 cells excluded terminally differentiated effector memory CD45RA+ cells. Produced via immunoSEQ multiplex PCR; TCRdb's table is partial and in-frame only. The table has 550,000 to 750,000 clones, over 95% seen once. The source material was naive CD8+ T cells sorted from blood. The receptors shown here come from a woman younger than 45 in good health.

The chain joins TRBV19 to TRBJ2-1, with 8 bases aligning to TRBD1. This CDR3 spans 15 amino acids. V lost 5 bases to trimming and J lost 1 base; unmatched junction nucleotides: 4. Germline V lookup: CDR1 LNHDA, CDR2 SQIVND (reference sequence). The CDR3 DNA reads as TGTGCCAGTAGTGTTCAGGGGGCGTCCTACAATGAGCAGTTCTTC. Translating it yields CASSVQGASYNEQFF.

The chain couples TRBV7-9 to TRBJ2-7; 12 bases fit TRBD2. The CDR3 is 15 residues long. V was clipped by 4 bases and J by 1 base; unmatched bases: 2. Germline V gene lookup returns CDR1 SEHNR and CDR2 FQNEAQ (reference sequence). The CDR3 DNA sequence: TGTGCCAGCAGCTCCCTAGCGGGAGGGTCCTACGAGCAGTACTTC. This sequence encodes CASSSLAGGSYEQYF.

The rearrangement uses TRBV5-8 and TRBJ1-1, with unresolved D. Germline V CDR1 and CDR2: SGHTS, YDEGEE. The CDR3 totals 19 residues. The V gene lost 0 bases and the J gene lost 1 base, with 22 bases spanning the gap. The CDR3 loop is CASSLASGVGRGANTEAFF. CDR3 sequence (DNA): TGTGCCAGCAGCTTGGCGTCCGGAGTTGGGAGAGGAGCGAACACTGAAGCTTTCTTT.

The genes are TRBV19 and TRBJ2-5; the D is unclear. CDR1 is LNHDA, CDR2 SQIVND, per germline (reference sequence). The CDR3 is made up of 13 amino acids. Trimming removed 5 bases from V and 3 bases from J, with 10 bases in between. The CDR3 DNA reads TGTGCCAGTAGTTCCGACGGAGAAGAGACCCAGTACTTC. Amino acids: CASSSDGEETQYF. Drawing the rest from reference TRBV19 and TRBJ2-5, the complete variable domain is DGGITQSPKYLFRKEGQNVTLSCEQNLNHDAMYWYRQDPGQGLRLIYYSQIVNDFQKGDIAEGYSVSREKKESFPLTVTSAQKNPTAFYLCASSSDGEETQYFGPGTRLLVL.

In nucleotides, the CDR3 is TGTGCCAGCAGCCAAGTTCTCGGGACAGGCTCCTACAATGAGCAGTTCTTC. Its protein product is CASSQVLGTGSYNEQFF. The V call is TRBV4-2, the J call TRBJ2-1, with 8 bases matching TRBD1. CDR3 length: 17 amino acids. Germline values: CDR1 LGHNA, CDR2 YNFKEQ. Trimming took 1 base from V and 0 from J; bases not matched to a gene: 5.

J is TRBJ2-5 and V is TRBV9; no definite D call. There are 15 residues in the CDR3. Germline CDR1 and CDR2: SGDLS and YYNGEE. Trimming took 4 bases from V and 5 from J, leaving 18 bases between them. The CDR3 protein is CASSRPHGAVETQYF. The CDR3 DNA reads as TGTGCCAGCAGCAGACCCCACGGCGCGGTCGAGACCCAGTACTTC.

The chain has TRBV28 and TRBJ1-5; D perhaps matches TRBD1 (5 bases). The CDR3 extends over 14 amino acids. Germline V gene sequence: CDR1 MDHEN, CDR2 SYDVKM. Trimming left V 1 base short and J 6 bases short, with 10 bases between. Written as DNA, the CDR3 is TGTGCCAGCAGTTTATCTCAGGGCGTTCAGCCCCAGCATTTT. Its protein is CASSLSQGVQPQHF.

The chain combines TRBV5-8 with TRBJ2-1; D unresolved. V shed 4 bases and J shed 0 bases, with 11 bases lying between them. CDR1 and CDR2 (germline): SGHTS, YDEGEE. The CDR3 runs to 15 residues. CDR3 sequence reads: CASSTTVSSYNEQFF. CDR3 nucleotide sequence: TGTGCCAGCAGCACGACGGTTAGCTCCTACAATGAGCAGTTCTTC.

This sequence joins TRBV5-1 and TRBJ1-1; 7 bases fit TRBD1. Germline V gene lookup returns CDR1 SGHRS and CDR2 YFSETQ. J gave up 5 bases and V 3 bases, and 7 bases lay outside the gene matches. The CDR3 runs 14 residues. In DNA, the CDR3 is TGCGCCAGCAGCTACTCAGGGGGGTCGACTGAAGCTTTCTTT. Translation gives CASSYSGGSTEAFF.

The gene calls are TRBV11-1 and TRBJ2-1, with D maybe TRBD2 (6 bases). The CDR3 loop spans 15 amino acids. CDR1 SGHAT and CDR2 FQDESV come from the germline V gene (reference sequence). Trimming stripped 6 bases from V and 4 bases from J, with 16 bases between. The CDR3 sequence is CASSSRDRGYNEQFF. The CDR3 DNA reads as TGTGCCAGCAGTTCTAGGGATCGGGGGTACAATGAGCAGTTCTTC.

This chain links TRBV5-4 with TRBJ2-5, with D perhaps TRBD1 or TRBD2 (6 bases each). There are 17 residues in the CDR3. V lost 0 bases to trimming and J lost 1 base, with 16 bases between them. Germline CDR1 SGHNT, CDR2 YYREEE (reference sequence). DNA for the CDR3: TGTGCCAGCAGCTTGGCGGGGGACATAAGAATCCAAGAGACCCAGTACTTC. It specifies CASSLAGDIRIQETQYF.

In this sample, this clone turned up once. This chain joins TRBV7-9 and TRBJ2-5, with 7 bases that match TRBD1. J was trimmed by 0 bases and V by 5 bases; bases with no gene match: 6. Germline V gene sequence: CDR1 SEHNR, CDR2 FQNEAQ (reference sequence). The length of the CDR3 is 15 residues. DNA of the CDR3: TGTGCCAGCAGCGGGCGGACAGGCCACCAAGAGACCCAGTACTTC. As protein: CASSGRTGHQETQYF.

This clone was found once. V and J are TRBV25-1 and TRBJ2-7; 10 positions agree with TRBD1. V gave up 5 bases and J gave up 7 bases; unmatched junction bases: 8. The CDR3 has 14 amino acids. Germline CDR1 MGHDK, CDR2 SYGVNS. DNA of the CDR3: TGTGCCAGCAGTCTCGGGACAGGGGTGGGAGAGCAGTACTTC. This sequence encodes CASSLGTGVGEQYF.

On this clone: The sample holds other DNA sequences that translate to the same CDR3. This chain connects TRBV11-2 to TRBJ2-7; 14 bases are a match to TRBD2. The CDR3 runs to 15 residues. V gave up 8 bases and J gave up 2 bases; unmatched junction bases: 5. Germline CDR1 is SGHAT and CDR2 is FQNNGV. The CDR3 spells CASAGLAGGTYEQYF. The CDR3, as DNA: TGTGCCAGCGCAGGACTAGCGGGAGGCACCTACGAGCAGTACTTC. Using reference TRBV11-2 and TRBJ2-7 for the parts outside the CDR3, the full variable domain is EAGVAQSPRYKIIEKRQSVAFWCNPISGHATLYWYQQILGQGPKLLIQFQNNGVVDDSQLPKDRFSAERLKGVDSTLKIQPAKLEDSAVYLCASAGLAGGTYEQYFGPGTRLTVT.

The genes are TRBV27 and TRBJ2-7, with D unresolved. This CDR3 has 12 residues. Trimming cost V 7 bases and J 3 bases, with 10 bases left between them. From germline, CDR1 is MNHEY and CDR2 SMNVEV (reference sequence). The CDR3: CASIAANYEQYF. The CDR3 DNA reads TGTGCCAGCATCGCGGCGAACTACGAGCAGTACTTC.

This chain links TRBV15 with TRBJ1-4, with 7 nucleotides matching TRBD1. Unmatched junction bases numbered 12, after V lost 0 bases and J lost 8 bases. The germline V gene has CDR1 LNHNV and CDR2 YYDKDF (reference sequence). The CDR3 is 17 residues long. The CDR3: CATSRDGGRGQQEKLFF. The DNA of the CDR3 is TGTGCCACCAGCAGAGATGGCGGTAGGGGACAGCAGGAAAAACTGTTTTTT.

This clone was observed a few times. V gene TRBV7-9 combines with J gene TRBJ1-2, with 12 bases aligning to TRBD1. The V and J ends lost 5 bases and 8 bases, in that order; junction bases with no gene match: 6. From germline, CDR1 is SEHNR and CDR2 FQNEAQ (reference sequence). CDR3 length: 14 amino acids. The CDR3 bases are TGTGCCAGCAGCCTGGGACAGGGGGCGAGAGGCTACACCTTC. Protein sequence: CASSLGQGARGYTF.

The chain has TRBV19 and TRBJ1-1; 7 bases fit TRBD1. The CDR3 covers 15 residues. The V and J ends lost 3 bases and 4 bases, in that order; junction bases with no gene match: 8. Germline V gene lookup returns CDR1 LNHDA and CDR2 SQIVND (reference sequence). The chain's CDR3 is CASSIPTGAFTEAFF. The CDR3 DNA follows: TGTGCCAGTAGTATCCCCACAGGGGCATTCACTGAAGCTTTCTTT. The full variable domain, with the rest looked up from reference TRBV19 and TRBJ1-1, is DGGITQSPKYLFRKEGQNVTLSCEQNLNHDAMYWYRQDPGQGLRLIYYSQIVNDFQKGDIAEGYSVSREKKESFPLTVTSAQKNPTAFYLCASSIPTGAFTEAFFGQGTRLTVV.

The chain has TRBV7-9 and TRBJ1-4; D is possibly TRBD1 (6 bases). In germline, CDR1 is SEHNR, CDR2 FQNEAQ (reference sequence). The CDR3 is 16 amino acids. Deletions cut 5 bases from V and 3 bases from J, with 16 bases between. CDR3 nucleotides: TGTGCCAGCAGCACACAGGGAGGGCAAGCTAATGAAAAACTGTTTTTT. This gives the protein CASSTQGGQANEKLFF.

This clone appeared a single time. This sequence joins TRBV28 and TRBJ2-7, with D possibly TRBD2 on 5 matching bases. CDR1 is MDHEN, CDR2 SYDVKM, per germline. Trimming left V 3 bases short and J 0 bases short, with 18 bases between. The length of the CDR3 is 17 residues. In nucleotides, the CDR3 is TGTGCCAGCAGTTTTTTCTCCTTCGACGCGGGCTCCTACGAGCAGTACTTC. Amino acids: CASSFFSFDAGSYEQYF.

V and J are TRBV5-6 and TRBJ1-1; D gene uncertain. V was clipped by 6 bases and J by 5 bases, with 17 bases between them. This CDR3 is 14 amino acids long. Germline V gene sequence: CDR1 SGHDT, CDR2 YYEEEE. CDR3 loop: CASTNTLRGTEAFF. The CDR3 DNA follows: TGTGCCAGCACCAATACCCTTCGGGGTACTGAAGCTTTCTTT.

This clone was seen only once. This chain connects TRBV28 to TRBJ2-2; TRBD2 agrees at 9 bases. J was trimmed by 5 bases and V by 3 bases; bases with no gene match: 7. The CDR3 has 16 amino acids. In germline, CDR1 is MDHEN, CDR2 SYDVKM. Here the CDR3 reads CASSLIAGEETGELFF. The CDR3 nucleotides are TGTGCCAGCAGTTTGATAGCGGGAGAGGAGACCGGGGAGCTGTTTTTT.

The V call is TRBV6-1, the J call TRBJ2-7, with D tentatively TRBD1 (5 bases). V lost 6 bases and J 2 bases, leaving 14 bases between the germline ends. Germline CDR1 MNHNS, CDR2 SASEGT. CDR3 length: 14 residues. The CDR3 here is CASRYLQDTYEQYF. The CDR3 DNA sequence: TGTGCCAGCAGATACCTACAGGATACCTACGAGCAGTACTTC.

Worth noting for this clone: The sample has other DNA sequences that encode this CDR3 too. The rearrangement links TRBV11-2 to TRBJ2-7, with D possibly matching TRBD2 (6 bases). This CDR3 comprises 14 residues. Germline V gene lookup returns CDR1 SGHAT and CDR2 FQNNGV. V lost 5 bases and J lost 4, with 15 bases in between. The CDR3 DNA sequence: TGTGCCAGCAGCCCGGGACTTGGGGTTTACGAGCAGTACTTC. This sequence encodes CASSPGLGVYEQYF.

This chain joins TRBV9 and TRBJ2-5, with 8 bases aligning to TRBD1. J gave up 5 bases and V 0 bases, and 9 bases lay outside the gene matches. The germline CDR1 and CDR2 sequences are SGDLS and YYNGEE. The CDR3 consists of 16 residues. CDR3 protein: CASSVGRQGARETQYF. The DNA for the CDR3 is TGTGCCAGCAGCGTAGGGCGGCAGGGGGCGAGGGAGACCCAGTACTTC.

The J gene is TRBJ1-4, the V gene TRBV5-5; possible D gene TRBD1, 5 bases. In germline, CDR1 is SGHKS, CDR2 YYEKEE (reference sequence). V shed 9 bases and J shed 14 bases, with 26 bases lying between them. The CDR3 is 14 amino acids. The CDR3 DNA is TGTGCCACCTCGCTCTGGGACGGCGGGGATGGGCTGTTTTTT. Translated, it gives CATSLWDGGDGLFF.